These 11 T cell receptor beta chains were sequenced from one sample in a study of blood T cell repertoires in COVID-19 (dated by TCRdb to 2018 to 2020). Libraries came from the immunoSEQ multiplex PCR assay. The clones in this table, taken by TCRdb from immuneACCESS, are in-frame only. Not every clone is retained; where verified, under half of the shortfall comes from an unresolved V gene, and the cause of the rest is unknown. This sample comprises about 240,000 clones, 65% to 90% of them detected only once. The ten largest clones capture 5.1% of the sample. The sample comprised peripheral blood. These receptors were taken from a man aged 50-59 years with COVID-19, enrolled during active disease.

This clone was recorded a few times. V usage is TRBV9 and J usage is TRBJ2-5, with 10 bases identical to TRBD2. The CDR3 runs 16 residues. Trimming took 1 base from V and 4 from J; bases not matched to a gene: 7. Germline V lookup: CDR1 SGDLS, CDR2 YYNGEE. The CDR3 bases are TGTGCCAGCAGCGTAACTCCTAGCGGGGGAGGAGAGACCCAGTACTTC. Encoded protein: CASSVTPSGGGETQYF. The entire variable domain, with the rest obtained from reference TRBV9 and TRBJ2-5, is as follows: DSGVTQTPKHLITATGQRVTLRCSPRSGDLSVYWYQQSLDQGLQFLIQYYNGEERAKGNILERFSAQQFPDLHSELNLSSLELGDSALYFCASSVTPSGGGETQYFGPGTRLLVL.

V is TRBV4-3 and J is TRBJ2-5, with a weak D call TRBD1 (5 bases). The V gene's germline CDR1 is LGHNA and CDR2 YSLEER. The CDR3 spans 16 residues. V lost 1 base to trimming and J lost 1 base, with 13 bases between them. The CDR3, as DNA: TGCGCCAGCAGCCAAGGTCAGCCCAGGGCCCAAGAGACCCAGTACTTC. This gives the protein CASSQGQPRAQETQYF.

The J gene is TRBJ1-3, the V gene TRBV4-1; the match to TRBD1 covers 9 bases. Germline loops: CDR1 MGHRA, CDR2 YSYEKL. The CDR3 loop spans 15 amino acids. With 3 bases clipped from V and 2 bases from J, the junction kept 2 bases outside the gene matches. The CDR3 spells CASSQGQGTGNTIYF. In nucleotides, the CDR3 is TGCGCCAGCAGCCAGGGACAGGGCACTGGAAACACCATATATTTT.

The chain couples TRBV20-1 to TRBJ1-6; tentatively, D is TRBD1 (6 bases). The CDR3 has 14 amino acids. V gave up 3 bases and J gave up 10 bases, with 16 bases separating them. Germline CDR1 reads DFQATT; CDR2 reads SNEGSKA (reference sequence). The CDR3 protein is CSASRTRGSSPLHF. The CDR3 coding sequence is TGCAGTGCTAGTAGGACAAGGGGGTCCTCACCCCTCCACTTT.

This clone appeared a few times. The chain couples TRBV5-5 to TRBJ1-1; TRBD1 might be the D (5 bases). Trimming pared 2 bases from V and 0 bases from J, leaving 11 bases between. The germline gives CDR1 SGHKS, CDR2 YYEKEE (reference sequence). The CDR3 has 15 amino acids. CDR3 sequence (DNA): TGTGCCAGCAGCTTCGGCAGGGTCATGAACACTGAAGCTTTCTTT. As protein: CASSFGRVMNTEAFF.

This rearrangement joins TRBV2 to TRBJ1-4; maybe TRBD1 (6 bases). Germline V lookup: CDR1 SNHLY, CDR2 FYNNEI. V was shortened by 8 bases and J by 5 bases, with 18 bases between the two germline ends. The CDR3 has 15 amino acids. Written as DNA, the CDR3 is TGTGCCAGCGACCGTTACAGGGAACTGAATGAAAAACTGTTTTTT. It encodes CASDRYRELNEKLFF.

The genes are TRBV5-1 and TRBJ2-2; the D gene is possibly TRBD1 (6 bases). V dropped 1 base and J dropped 4 bases, with 11 bases sitting between them. This CDR3 comprises 15 residues. Germline V gene lookup returns CDR1 SGHRS and CDR2 YFSETQ. The CDR3, as DNA: TGCGCCAGCAGCTTGACAGGGATCCTCACCGGGGAGCTGTTTTTT. Amino acid sequence: CASSLTGILTGELFF.

The gene calls are TRBV5-4 and TRBJ1-3; D ambiguous. Germline assignment: CDR1 SGHNT and CDR2 YYREEE (reference sequence). Trimming cost V 2 bases and J 0 bases, with 15 bases left between them. This CDR3 is 17 amino acids long. The CDR3 sequence: CASSFGLTAPSGNTIYF. The CDR3 DNA is TGTGCCAGCAGCTTTGGGCTCACAGCCCCCTCTGGAAACACCATATATTTT.

This chain uses TRBV3-1 (or the pseudogene TRBV3-2) with TRBJ1-1; TRBD1 matches at 8 bases. Germline trimming cut 5 bases from V and 5 bases from J; bases unmatched to any gene: 7. The CDR3 is 14 amino acids. Germline V gene lookup returns CDR1 LGHDT and CDR2 YNNKEL (reference sequence). The CDR3 DNA reads TGTGCCAGCAGCTCATCAGGGGGCCGTACTGAAGCTTTCTTT. Translation gives CASSSSGGRTEAFF.

This clone was seen only a few times. The V call is TRBV7-3, the J call TRBJ2-2; TRBD2 matches at 8 bases. Germline CDR1 is SGHTA and CDR2 is FQGTGA. Trimming cost V 2 bases and J 1 base; bases outside gene matches: 3. The CDR3 extends over 16 amino acids. CDR3 amino acids: CASSLPAGVNTGELFF. In DNA, the CDR3 is TGTGCCAGCAGCTTACCAGCGGGGGTGAACACCGGGGAGCTGTTTTTT.

V and J are TRBV5-5 and TRBJ1-6; D remains ambiguous. Germline CDR1 SGHKS, CDR2 YYEKEE (reference sequence). V lost 3 bases, J lost 4 bases, and 14 bases lay in between. The CDR3 covers 16 residues. CDR3 residues: CASSSLPTGYNSPLHF. The CDR3 DNA sequence: TGTGCCAGCAGCTCCCTCCCGACGGGGTATAATTCACCCCTCCACTTT.